These 21 T cell receptor beta chains came from one sample sequenced in a study of a mutant IDH1 vaccine in newly diagnosed glioma. Their recognized antigens are unknown. The protocol was immunoSEQ multiplex PCR, while the TCRdb copy is restricted to in-frame clones and leaves out a portion. This sample has over 50,000 clones; approximately 90% occur once, and the top ten carry 4.6%. Documented time point: week 5, during vaccination. A 20-mer mutant IDH1 peptide at 300 ug was injected subcutaneously with topical imiquimod. The material sequenced was PBMCs, taken from a glioma patient whose treatment included an IDH1 peptide vaccine. These receptors were taken from a woman between 35 and 50 years old with glioma.

This clone was detected only once. The rearrangement uses TRBV12-5 and TRBJ1-6; 7 nucleotides align to TRBD1. J lost 0 bases, V lost 0 bases, and 5 bases had no gene match. Germline V gene data show CDR1 as LGHNT and CDR2 as FRNRAP. This CDR3 spans 18 amino acids. The CDR3 loop reads CASGLVPTGSSYNSPLHF. CDR3 sequence (DNA): TGTGCTAGTGGTTTGGTACCGACAGGGAGCTCCTATAATTCACCCCTCCACTTT. Based on the CDR3 plus reference TRBV12-5 and TRBJ1-6, the full variable domain is DARVTQTPRHKVTEMGQEVTMRCQPILGHNTVFWYRQTMMQGLELLAYFRNRAPLDDSGMPKDRFSAEMPDATLATLKIQPSEPRDSAVYFCASGLVPTGSSYNSPLHFGNGTRLTVT.

The rearrangement joins TRBV28 to TRBJ1-1; D not resolved. From germline, CDR1 is MDHEN and CDR2 SYDVKM. The length of the CDR3 is 12 residues. V lost 2 bases and J 0 bases, leaving 1 base between the germline ends. CDR3 in DNA: TGTGCCAGCAGTTTAATGAACACTGAAGCTTTCTTT. This sequence encodes CASSLMNTEAFF.

V is TRBV7-9 and J is TRBJ1-2; D ambiguous. Germline V gene lookup returns CDR1 SEHNR and CDR2 FQNEAQ (reference sequence). This CDR3 is built from 13 residues. V was shortened by 7 bases and J by 1 base, with 10 bases between the two germline ends. CDR3 nucleotide sequence: TGTGCCAGCAACGCCGGGATTAACTATGGCTACACCTTC. Translated, it gives CASNAGINYGYTF. The whole variable domain, remainder taken from reference TRBV7-9 and TRBJ1-2, is DTGVSQNPRHKITKRGQNVTFRCDPISEHNRLYWYRQTLGQGPEFLTYFQNEAQLEKSRLLSDRFSAERPKGSFSTLEIQRTEQGDSAMYLCASNAGINYGYTFGSGTRLTVV.

This clone was observed a few times. DNA of the CDR3: TGTGCCAGCAGCTTGGCTGCGGGGGGGCGAGAGACCCAGTACTTC. This encodes CASSLAAGGRETQYF. This chain uses TRBV5-6 with TRBJ2-5, with 9 nucleotides matching TRBD2. Per germline, CDR1 SGHDT and CDR2 YYEEEE. The trim removed 0 bases at V and 4 bases at J, leaving 4 bases unmatched. CDR3 length: 15 amino acids.

V usage is TRBV27 and J usage is TRBJ1-6; D is uncertain. This CDR3 comprises 15 residues. V was pared by 5 bases and J by 9 bases, with 17 bases between. The germline V gene encodes CDR1 MNHEY and CDR2 SMNVEV (reference sequence). In nucleotides, the CDR3 is TGTGCCAGCAGTCCCTCCAGGAACTCCGGTTCACCCCTCCACTTT. Protein: CASSPSRNSGSPLHF.

The chain recombines TRBV2 with TRBJ2-5, with a possible D match to TRBD2 (6 bases). The germline V and J ends were trimmed by 0 bases and 2 bases, with 13 bases remaining between them. The CDR3 extends over 16 amino acids. CDR1 is SNHLY, CDR2 FYNNEI, per germline. The CDR3 bases are TGTGCCAGCAGTGAAGCGGGTCTAGCGATTCAAGAGACCCAGTACTTC. This sequence encodes CASSEAGLAIQETQYF.

J is TRBJ2-3 and V is TRBV5-1; D is undetermined. The V gene lost 6 bases and the J gene lost 2 bases, with 7 bases spanning the gap. From germline, CDR1 is SGHRS and CDR2 YFSETQ. The CDR3 loop spans 12 amino acids. CDR3 nucleotides: TGCGCCAGCACGGCAGACACAGATACGCAGTATTTT. It is translated as CASTADTDTQYF.

This sequence joins TRBV25-1 and TRBJ2-7; D possibly corresponds to TRBD2 (6 bases). V lost 4 bases and J 0 bases, leaving 13 bases between the germline ends. This CDR3 has 15 amino acids. The germline V gene encodes CDR1 MGHDK and CDR2 SYGVNS. As DNA, the CDR3 is TGTGCCAGCAGTGGGGGACTTGGAAGCTCCTACGAGCAGTACTTC. Its translation is CASSGGLGSSYEQYF.

The chain couples TRBV6-1 to TRBJ1-5; D may be TRBD1 (5 bases). The CDR3 runs 14 residues. V lost 4 bases and J 3 bases, leaving 10 bases between the germline ends. CDR1 MNHNS and CDR2 SASEGT come from the germline V gene. In DNA, the CDR3 is TGTGCCAGCAGTGTTTCAGGGATCAATCAGCCCCAGCATTTT. The encoded protein is CASSVSGINQPQHF.

The V call is TRBV5-1, the J call TRBJ1-6, with 7 bases aligning to TRBD1. Germline V gene lookup returns CDR1 SGHRS and CDR2 YFSETQ. The CDR3 length is 15 residues. V shed 2 bases and J 8 bases; nucleotides not matched to a gene: 7. The CDR3 DNA reads TGCGCCAGCAGCTTACCTACAGGGGTGGATTCACCCCTCCACTTT. It codes for CASSLPTGVDSPLHF.

The chain carries TRBV18 and TRBJ1-1; D is undetermined. The CDR3 consists of 15 residues. Germline loops: CDR1 KGHSH, CDR2 LQKENI. The V end was cut by 1 base, the J end by 0 bases, with 9 bases between. The CDR3 DNA reads as TGTGCCAGCTCACCACTGATAGGCATGAACACTGAAGCTTTCTTT. As protein: CASSPLIGMNTEAFF.

This clone was seen a single time. This sequence joins TRBV4-2 and TRBJ1-4; 7 positions match TRBD1. The germline V gene has CDR1 LGHNA and CDR2 YNFKEQ. The CDR3 consists of 14 residues. V trimming: 4 bases; J trimming: 8 bases; junction bases outside the gene matches: 7. The CDR3 coding sequence is TGTGCCAGCAGCCTGGGACAGCGGAGCGAAAAACTGTTTTTT. It codes for CASSLGQRSEKLFF.

Here the CDR3 DNA reads TGTGCCACCAGCAGAGATTGGGAGAACACTGAAGCTTTCTTT. This translates into CATSRDWENTEAFF. The chain is built from TRBV15 and TRBJ1-1, with D hard to call. This CDR3 has 14 residues. Trimming removed 0 bases at V and 1 base at J, with 6 bases between. CDR1 and CDR2 from the germline V gene are LNHNV and YYDKDF (reference sequence).

This chain connects TRBV28 to TRBJ1-5; tentative D call: TRBD1 (5 bases). The CDR3 consists of 12 residues. V was trimmed by 6 bases and J by 7 bases, leaving 10 bases between them. Germline CDR1 MDHEN, CDR2 SYDVKM. CDR3 bases: TGTGCCAGCAGCAGGGTTGCCCAGCCCCAGCATTTT. It yields the protein CASSRVAQPQHF.

The chain has TRBV5-8 and TRBJ2-5, with D perhaps TRBD2 (7 bases). Germline loops: CDR1 SGHTS, CDR2 YDEGEE. The CDR3 is 14 amino acids. V lost 1 base and J lost 13, with 20 bases in between. CDR3 in amino acids: CASSLLSQGGGVYF. The DNA for the CDR3 is TGTGCCAGCAGCTTGCTGTCACAGGGAGGGGGGGTGTACTTC.

The chain recombines TRBV7-9 with TRBJ1-2, with TRBD1 matching over 9 bases. The germline gives CDR1 SEHNR, CDR2 FQNEAQ (reference sequence). The CDR3 runs to 14 residues. V lost 5 bases, J lost 1 base, and 2 bases stayed unmatched. Here the CDR3 reads CASSGDRDNYGYTF. CDR3 nucleotides: TGTGCCAGCAGCGGGGACAGGGATAACTATGGCTACACCTTC.

J is TRBJ1-2 and V is TRBV5-4; D gene ambiguous. Germline V gene lookup returns CDR1 SGHNT and CDR2 YYREEE (reference sequence). The CDR3 spans 13 residues. Trimming left V 0 bases short and J 5 bases short, with 8 bases between. This chain's CDR3 is CASSLEVGYGYTF. The CDR3 bases are TGTGCCAGCAGCTTGGAGGTGGGGTATGGCTACACCTTC.

CDR3 nucleotides: TGTGCCAGCAGCTTAGCCCCCGTGGGAGCGGGTCGAATAAGGGCCGGGGAGCTGTTTTTT. As protein: CASSLAPVGAGRIRAGELFF. The chain has TRBV7-8 and TRBJ2-2; tentatively, D is TRBD2 (6 bases). Germline V gene data show CDR1 as SGHVS and CDR2 as FQNEAQ. V lost 0 bases and J lost 6, with 26 bases in between. The CDR3 totals 20 residues.

This clone was observed a single time. The chain employs TRBV4-1 and TRBJ2-5; TRBD1 might be the D (5 bases). The CDR3 is 15 residues long. V lost 2 bases and J 0 bases, leaving 10 bases between the germline ends. Germline V gene lookup returns CDR1 MGHRA and CDR2 YSYEKL. CDR3 nucleotides: TGCGCCAGCAGCCAATTACAGGCGTACCAAGAGACCCAGTACTTC. The encoded protein is CASSQLQAYQETQYF.

V is TRBV5-4 and J is TRBJ2-3, with TRBD2 identical over 12 bases. J was trimmed by 1 base and V by 4 bases; bases with no gene match: 4. The CDR3 runs to 16 residues. The V gene's germline CDR1 is SGHNT and CDR2 YYREEE (reference sequence). CDR3 DNA sequence: TGTGCCAGCAGCGTACGACTAGCGGGGGGCACAGATACGCAGTATTTT. It yields the protein CASSVRLAGGTDTQYF.

The CDR3 coding sequence is TGTGCCAGCAGCTTGGCGACATCTAACTATGGCTACACCTTC. It translates to CASSLATSNYGYTF. The chain couples TRBV5-4 to TRBJ1-2, with D uncertain. The CDR3 spans 14 residues. V was clipped by 0 bases and J by 0 bases, with 6 bases between them. The germline CDR1 and CDR2 sequences are SGHNT and YYREEE (reference sequence).